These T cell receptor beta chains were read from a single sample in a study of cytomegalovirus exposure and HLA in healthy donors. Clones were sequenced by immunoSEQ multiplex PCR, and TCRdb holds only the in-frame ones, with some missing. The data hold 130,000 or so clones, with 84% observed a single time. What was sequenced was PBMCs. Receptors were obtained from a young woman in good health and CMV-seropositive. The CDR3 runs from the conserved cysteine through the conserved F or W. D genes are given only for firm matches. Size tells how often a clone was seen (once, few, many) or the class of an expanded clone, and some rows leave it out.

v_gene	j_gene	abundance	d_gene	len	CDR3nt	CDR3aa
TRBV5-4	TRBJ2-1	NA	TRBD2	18	TGTGCCAGCAGCTTGGGGCTAGCGGGGGGCATCTCCTACAATGAGCAGTTCTTC	CASSLGLAGGISYNEQFF
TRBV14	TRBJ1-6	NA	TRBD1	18	TGTGCCAGCAGCCAAGATGTAAGAGACAGGGAGGATAATTCACCCCTCCACTTT	CASSQDVRDREDNSPLHF
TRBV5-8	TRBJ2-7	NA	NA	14	TGTGCCAGCAGCTTGATCAGGGTGAGCGACGAGCAGTACTTC	CASSLIRVSDEQYF
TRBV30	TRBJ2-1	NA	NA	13	TGTGCCTGGAGTGTAGGCCGGGGACTTGAGCAGTTCTTC	CAWSVGRGLEQFF
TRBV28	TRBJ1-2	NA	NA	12	TGTGCCAGCAGGCACAGGGCCTATGGCTACACCTTC	CASRHRAYGYTF
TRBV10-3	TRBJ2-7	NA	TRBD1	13	TGTGCCATCAAGGGACAGACCCACTACGAGCAGTACTTC	CAIKGQTHYEQYF
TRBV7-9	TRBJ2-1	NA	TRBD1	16	TGTGCCAGCAGCCTAAGGCAGGGGGCCATATCGCGGGAGCAGTTCTTC	CASSLRQGAISREQFF
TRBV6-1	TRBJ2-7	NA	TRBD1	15	TGTGCCATCGACAGATCTGGACAGGGGTACAACGAGCAGTACTTC	CAIDRSGQGYNEQYF
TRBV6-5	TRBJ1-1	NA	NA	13	TGTGCCAGCCGCCTCAACATTTTTGGTGAAGCTTTCTTT	CASRLNIFGEAFF
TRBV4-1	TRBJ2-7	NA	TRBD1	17	TGCGCCAGCAGCCAAGGACCGGGGACAGGGGGCTTGGACGAGCAGTACTTC	CASSQGPGTGGLDEQYF
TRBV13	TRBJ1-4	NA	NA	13	TGTGCCAGCAGCTTCGGGACTAATGAAAAACTGTTTTTT	CASSFGTNEKLFF
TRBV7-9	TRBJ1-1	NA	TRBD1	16	TGTGCCAGCAGCCCGGACAGGGGTAACGTTGCCACTGAAGCTTTCTTT	CASSPDRGNVATEAFF
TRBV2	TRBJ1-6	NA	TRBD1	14	TGTGCCAGCAGATCAGGGGGAAGCGGTTCACCCCTCCACTTT	CASRSGGSGSPLHF
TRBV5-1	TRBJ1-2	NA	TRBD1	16	TGCGCCAGCAGCGAGGGACAGGGATGGGCTAACTATGGCTACACCTTC	CASSEGQGWANYGYTF
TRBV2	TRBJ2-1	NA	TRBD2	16	TGTGCCAGCAGCCTTTTACTAGCGGGGGGGCAAAATGAGCAGTTCTTC	CASSLLLAGGQNEQFF
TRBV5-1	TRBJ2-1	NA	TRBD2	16	TGCGCCAGCAGCTTGGCCGCGCGGGGGGCCAACAATGAGCAGTTCTTC	CASSLAARGANNEQFF
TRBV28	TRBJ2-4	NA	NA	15	TGTGCCAGCAGTTTGGCAGGGGAAGGCAAAAACATTCAGTACTTC	CASSLAGEGKNIQYF
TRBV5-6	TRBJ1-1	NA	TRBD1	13	TGTGCCAGCAGCTTGACAGGGGTTTCTGAAGCTTTCTTT	CASSLTGVSEAFF
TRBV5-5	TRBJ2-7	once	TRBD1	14	TGTGCCAGCCTACCGGGACAGATAATGGACGAGCAGTACTTC	CASLPGQIMDEQYF
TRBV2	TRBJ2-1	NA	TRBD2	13	TGTGCCAGCAAACTAGCGCCCTACAATGAGCAGTTCTTC	CASKLAPYNEQFF
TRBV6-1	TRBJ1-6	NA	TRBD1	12	TGTGCCAGCAAGACAGGGGATCGACCCCTCCACTTT	CASKTGDRPLHF
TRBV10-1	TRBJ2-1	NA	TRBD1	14	TGCGCCAGCAGTGGGCCGGGACAGGGTAATGAGCAGTTCTTC	CASSGPGQGNEQFF
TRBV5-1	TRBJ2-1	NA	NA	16	TGCGCCAGCAGCGCGGGCGACAGGAGCTCCTACAATGAGCAGTTCTTC	CASSAGDRSSYNEQFF
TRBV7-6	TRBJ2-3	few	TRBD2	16	TGTGCCAGCAGCTTAGTGGCTAGCGGGGGCACAGATACGCAGTATTTT	CASSLVASGGTDTQYF
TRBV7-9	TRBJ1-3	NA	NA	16	TGTTCCAGCAGCTTCGAAGGACGGGGAGCTGGAAACACCATATATTTT	CSSSFEGRGAGNTIYF
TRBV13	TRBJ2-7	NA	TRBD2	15	TGTGCCAGCAGCTCTTTCCGGGGGGGCGGCTACGAGCAGTACTTC	CASSSFRGGGYEQYF
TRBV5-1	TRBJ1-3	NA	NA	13	TGCGCCAGCAGCGCCAGCTCTGGAAACACCATATATTTT	CASSASSGNTIYF
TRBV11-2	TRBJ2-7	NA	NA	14	TGTGCCAGCAGCTTGAGAGACACCAACTACGAGCAGTACTTC	CASSLRDTNYEQYF
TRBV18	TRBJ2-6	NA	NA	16	TGTGCCAGCTCACCACGGACTCCTTCTGGGGCCAACGTCCTGACTTTC	CASSPRTPSGANVLTF
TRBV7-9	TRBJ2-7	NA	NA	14	TGTGCCAGCAGCGAAACCCCTAGTCATGCCGAGCAGTACTTC	CASSETPSHAEQYF
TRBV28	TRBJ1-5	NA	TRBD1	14	TGTGCCAGCAGTGGGACAGCCCGAAATCAGCCCCAGCATTTT	CASSGTARNQPQHF
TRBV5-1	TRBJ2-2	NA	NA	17	TGCGCCAGCAGCGTCTCCCCAGGGCCTCTTTTCACCGGGGAGCTGTTTTTT	CASSVSPGPLFTGELFF
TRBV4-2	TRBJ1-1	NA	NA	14	TGTGCCAGCAGCCAAGATTTAGTTTCGGGTGAAGCTTTCTTT	CASSQDLVSGEAFF
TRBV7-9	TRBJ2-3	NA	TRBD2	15	TGTGCCAGCAGCTTCCTAGCGGATGTCACAGATACGCAGTATTTT	CASSFLADVTDTQYF
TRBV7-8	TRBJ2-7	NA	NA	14	TGTGCCAGCAGCTTAGGAGGGTCCGCCTACGAGCAGTACTTC	CASSLGGSAYEQYF
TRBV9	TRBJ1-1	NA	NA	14	TGTGCCAGCAGCGGTGATGGGGGGGACACTGAAGCTTTCTTT	CASSGDGGDTEAFF
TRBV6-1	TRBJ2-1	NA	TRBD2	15	TGTGCCAGCAGTGAAAACCTAGCGGGGAGCAATGAGCAGTTCTTC	CASSENLAGSNEQFF
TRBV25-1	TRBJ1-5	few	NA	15	TGTGCCAGCAGTGAGGTGGGGGACACTAATCAGCCCCAGCATTTT	CASSEVGDTNQPQHF
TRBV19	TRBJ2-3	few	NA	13	TGTGCCAGTAGCACCCGGGGGACAGATACGCAGTATTTT	CASSTRGTDTQYF
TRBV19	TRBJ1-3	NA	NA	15	TGTGCCAGTAGTACCTTCATAAGAGCTGGAAACACCATATATTTT	CASSTFIRAGNTIYF
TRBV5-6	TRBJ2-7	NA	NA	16	TGTGCCAGCACTATAGGGACATTCCCCAGCGGATACGAGCAGTACTTC	CASTIGTFPSGYEQYF
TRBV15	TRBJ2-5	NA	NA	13	TGTGCCACCAGCTCGTGGAGCCAAGAGACCCAGTACTTC	CATSSWSQETQYF
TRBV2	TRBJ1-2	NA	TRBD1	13	TGTGCCAGCAGTGGACAGGGAAGTGATGGCTACACCTTC	CASSGQGSDGYTF
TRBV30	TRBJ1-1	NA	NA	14	TGTGCCTGGAGTGTTTCCCCAGCCGTAGGGGGTGCTTTCTTT	CAWSVSPAVGGAFF
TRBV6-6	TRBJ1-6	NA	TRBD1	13	TGTGCCAGCGTGGGGACAGGGCACTCACCCCTCCACTTT	CASVGTGHSPLHF
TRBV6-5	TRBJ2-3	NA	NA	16	TGTGCCAGCAGTTACTCGATTGGGGCCGAGGAAGATACGCAGTATTTT	CASSYSIGAEEDTQYF
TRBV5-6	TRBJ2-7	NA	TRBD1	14	TGTGCCAGCATCTCGACAGGGAGAAGTTACGAGCAGTACTTC	CASISTGRSYEQYF
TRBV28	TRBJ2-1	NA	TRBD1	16	TGTGCCAGCAGGGGGACAGGGGGCGAGGCCTACAATGAGCAGTTCTTC	CASRGTGGEAYNEQFF
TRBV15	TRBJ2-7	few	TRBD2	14	TGTGCCACCAGTGCGGGACTAGCGGGGGAAGAGCAGTACTTC	CATSAGLAGEEQYF
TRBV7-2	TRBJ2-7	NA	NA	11	TGTGCCAGCAGCTGGAGCTACGAGCAGTACTTC	CASSWSYEQYF
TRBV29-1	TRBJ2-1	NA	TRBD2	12	TGCAGCGTTGTACTAGCGGGCAATGAGCAGTTCTTC	CSVVLAGNEQFF
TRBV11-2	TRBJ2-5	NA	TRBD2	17	TGTGCCAGCAGCTTATGGGGTAGCGGGGGGCGCCAAGAGACCCAGTACTTC	CASSLWGSGGRQETQYF
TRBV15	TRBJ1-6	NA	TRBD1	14	TGTGCCACCATGACCGGGACAGTGGGTTCACCCCTCCACTTT	CATMTGTVGSPLHF